The T cell receptor beta chain described here comes from a study of T cells in narcolepsy. The CDR3 has 13 amino acids. Trimming removed 2 bases from V and 8 bases from J; junction bases left unmatched: 7. Germline lookup yields CDR1 SQVTM and CDR2 ANQGSEA. In regard to this clone: What it recognizes is unknown.

Study observations and caveats: Same-patient CSF and blood CD4+ T cell clonotypes included HCRT-specific and TRIB2-specific autoreactive ones. Healthy controls reportedly lacked the autoreactive clonotypes serially found in patients' blood. Some memory CD4+ repertoires had no autoreactive clone sequences.

Sequencing was performed with immunoSEQ multiplex PCR; in TCRdb, only in-frame clones are kept and a portion is missing. The sample carries roughly 13,000 clones, 85% to 90% recorded once. The V and J genes are TRBV29-1 and TRBJ1-2; 8 bases map to TRBD1. This sequence was found in a human donor with narcolepsy. Sequenced material: CD45RA- memory CD4+ T cells from PBMCs. The CDR3 nucleotides read TGCAGCGTTGAACCCGGACAGGGTTCAGGCTACACCTTC. It is translated as CSVEPGQGSGYTF.